The 27 T cell receptor beta chains reported below all come from one sample, sequenced in a study of T cell responses to AZD1222 COVID-19 vaccine. Clones were read by immunoSEQ multiplex PCR, and TCRdb kept only the in-frame ones, dropping some. The profile shows roughly 79,000 clones, just over 90% of them singletons. Sequenced here: peripheral blood, sampled on day 0 of MenACWY control vaccination. The receptors come from an adult in good health.

Details on this clone: At the DNA level, this CDR3 is encoded by other sequences in the same sample as well. J is TRBJ2-3 and V is TRBV3-1 (or the pseudogene TRBV3-2); 7 bases map to TRBD2. Unmatched junction bases numbered 2, after V lost 1 base and J lost 1 base. CDR1 is LGHDT and CDR2 is YNNKEL in the germline V gene (reference sequence). The CDR3 has 15 amino acids. The DNA for the CDR3 is TGTGCCAGCAGCCAAGTCAGCGGGGGCACAGATACGCAGTATTTT. Translating it yields CASSQVSGGTDTQYF.

The chain links TRBV7-3 to TRBJ2-5; perhaps TRBD2 as D (6 bases). The CDR3 covers 16 residues. In germline, CDR1 is SGHTA, CDR2 FQGTGA. V was cut by 1 base and J by 8 bases, with 20 bases left in between. In DNA form, the CDR3 reads TGTGCCAGCAGCTTAAGCGCCGACAGTGGCGGGGACACCCAGTACTTC. This codes for CASSLSADSGGDTQYF. The whole variable domain, remainder taken from reference TRBV7-3 and TRBJ2-5, is GAGVSQTPSNKVTEKGKYVELRCDPISGHTALYWYRQSLGQGPEFLIYFQGTGAADDSGLPNDRFFAVRPEGSVSTLKIQRTERGDSAVYLCASSLSADSGGDTQYFGPGTRLLVL.

This chain uses TRBV27 with TRBJ1-6; D is unresolved. V was shortened by 5 bases and J by 7 bases, with 6 bases between the two germline ends. This CDR3 is 12 amino acids long. Per germline, CDR1 MNHEY and CDR2 SMNVEV (reference sequence). The CDR3 region has the DNA TGTGCCAGCAGTCGAAGGAATTCACCCCTCCACTTT. It encodes CASSRRNSPLHF.

The V and J genes are TRBV6-2 or TRBV6-3 and TRBJ1-5; 8 bases are a match to TRBD1. V lost 2 bases to trimming and J lost 1 base; unmatched junction nucleotides: 10. The CDR3 is made up of 18 amino acids. Germline CDR1 and CDR2: MNHEY and SVGEGT. The CDR3 nucleotides are TGTGCCAGCAGTTACCCAGGGGGCGGCGGGGACAGCAATCAGCCCCAGCATTTT. It translates to CASSYPGGGGDSNQPQHF.

The chain uses TRBV29-1 and TRBJ2-3; a possible D gene is TRBD2 (6 bases). V was pared by 3 bases and J by 0 bases, with 10 bases between. In germline, CDR1 is SQVTM, CDR2 ANQGSEA. The CDR3 has 14 residues. CDR3 residues: CSVDETRSTDTQYF. DNA for the CDR3: TGCAGCGTTGACGAGACTAGGAGCACAGATACGCAGTATTTT.

This clone was counted a single time. The V call is TRBV19, the J call TRBJ1-2, with D unclear. Germline CDR1 and CDR2: LNHDA and SQIVND (reference sequence). The CDR3 runs to 12 residues. Trimming removed 3 bases from V and 3 bases from J, with 5 bases in between. The CDR3 DNA reads TGTGCCAGTAGTATCAATGACTATGGCTACACCTTC. Its protein product is CASSINDYGYTF.

The chain links TRBV5-1 to TRBJ2-7; the D call may be TRBD1 or TRBD2 (5 bases each). This CDR3 region has 20 residues. V dropped 4 bases and J dropped 2 bases, with 31 bases sitting between them. In germline, CDR1 is SGHRS, CDR2 YFSETQ. As DNA, the CDR3 is TGCGCCAGCAGCCCCGCGGAGGTGGGACGGGGAGTAGCTGGCGCCTACGAGCAGTACTTC. Its translation is CASSPAEVGRGVAGAYEQYF.

This chain joins TRBV28 and TRBJ2-5; 12 positions agree with TRBD1. This CDR3 has 15 amino acids. Germline CDR1 MDHEN, CDR2 SYDVKM. The trim removed 3 bases at V and 5 bases at J, leaving 4 bases unmatched. The CDR3 bases are TGTGCCAGCAGTTTCCGGGACAGGGGGCGGGAGACCCAGTACTTC. Translating gives CASSFRDRGRETQYF.

This chain links TRBV28 with TRBJ2-2; no clear D gene. The CDR3 covers 17 residues. V lost 5 bases to trimming and J lost 0 bases, with 16 bases between them. The V gene's germline CDR1 is MDHEN and CDR2 SYDVKM. CDR3 protein: CASSPTDSYANTGELFF. The CDR3 DNA is TGTGCCAGCAGTCCGACCGACTCTTACGCGAACACCGGGGAGCTGTTTTTT.

The genes are TRBV24-1 and TRBJ2-1; D may be TRBD1 (5 bases). The germline CDR1 and CDR2 sequences are KGHDR and SFDVKD. The CDR3 totals 15 residues. Trimming stripped 5 bases from V and 5 bases from J, with 15 bases between. CDR3: CATSGSLDRDNEQFF. CDR3 sequence (DNA): TGTGCCACCAGTGGCTCCCTCGACAGAGACAATGAGCAGTTCTTC.

The chain uses TRBV5-4 and TRBJ2-2, with D possibly being TRBD2 (5 bases). The V gene lost 6 bases and the J gene lost 1 base, with 7 bases spanning the gap. The germline gives CDR1 SGHNT, CDR2 YYREEE (reference sequence). The CDR3 length is 13 residues. CDR3 DNA: TGTGCCAGCATGGCGGGGAACACCGGGGAGCTGTTTTTT. It translates to CASMAGNTGELFF.

This clone appeared once. The chain recombines TRBV5-1 with TRBJ2-7; 9 bases align to TRBD1. Germline V gene data show CDR1 as SGHRS and CDR2 as YFSETQ. CDR3 length equals 15 residues. Trimming removed 4 bases from V and 2 bases from J; junction bases left unmatched: 7. CDR3: CASSGGTGSTYEQYF. The CDR3 DNA reads as TGCGCCAGCAGCGGGGGGACAGGGTCGACCTACGAGCAGTACTTC.

This sequence joins TRBV10-3 and TRBJ1-2; maybe TRBD1 (5 bases). The CDR3 sequence is 15 residues long. The V gene's germline CDR1 is ENHRY and CDR2 SYGVKD. V shed 6 bases and J shed 5 bases, with 19 bases lying between them. CDR3 in amino acids: CAIRTEGERKYGYTF. CDR3 DNA: TGTGCCATCAGGACCGAAGGGGAGCGGAAATATGGCTACACCTTC.

This clone was seen once. The chain links TRBV10-2 to TRBJ2-7; 9 bases map to TRBD1. The length of the CDR3 is 13 residues. In germline, CDR1 is WSHSY, CDR2 SAAADI. Trimming removed 6 bases from V and 1 base from J; junction bases left unmatched: 1. CDR3 loop: CASRGTGSYEQYF. In DNA, the CDR3 is TGCGCCAGCAGAGGGACAGGGTCCTACGAGCAGTACTTC.

This clone has only one observation. The V and J genes are TRBV10-2 and TRBJ2-7; D might be TRBD2 (6 bases). The V and J ends lost 0 bases and 9 bases respectively, with 12 bases between them. Germline CDR1 reads WSHSY; CDR2 reads SAAADI. The CDR3 totals 13 residues. Written as DNA, the CDR3 is TGCGCCAGCAGTGAGTCGGAGGGAGTGGTGCAGTACTTC. It specifies CASSESEGVVQYF.

This clone has just one count. The rearrangement joins TRBV10-3 to TRBJ2-5; TRBD1 agrees at 7 bases. The CDR3 has 15 amino acids. Germline V CDR1 and CDR2: ENHRY, SYGVKD. J gave up 1 base and V 3 bases, and 5 bases lay outside the gene matches. The CDR3 nucleotides read TGTGCCATCAGTGAATCACAGGGGCCCCAAGAGACCCAGTACTTC. Amino acid sequence: CAISESQGPQETQYF.

The chain recombines TRBV29-1 with TRBJ1-4; D is uncertain. The CDR3 length is 12 residues. The V gene's germline CDR1 is SQVTM and CDR2 ANQGSEA. V was cut by 3 bases and J by 8 bases, with 10 bases left in between. CDR3: CSVEVGSEKLFF. In DNA, the CDR3 is TGCAGCGTTGAGGTCGGTAGCGAAAAACTGTTTTTT.

The chain links TRBV12-3 or TRBV12-4 to TRBJ1-2; D not resolved. The CDR3 consists of 12 residues. Trimming cost V 5 bases and J 4 bases, with 8 bases left between them. This CDR3 reads CASSSVGYGYTF. In DNA form, the CDR3 reads TGTGCCAGCAGTAGTGTTGGCTATGGCTACACCTTC.

This clone is a singleton in its sample. The chain combines TRBV5-1 with TRBJ1-4; 7 nucleotides agree with TRBD1. Germline CDR1 SGHRS, CDR2 YFSETQ. This CDR3 spans 16 amino acids. Unmatched junction bases numbered 6, after V lost 4 bases and J lost 0 bases. The DNA of the CDR3 is TGCGCCAGCAGCCAAGGGACAGTCCCAACTAATGAAAAACTGTTTTTT. Translation: CASSQGTVPTNEKLFF.

The V gene is TRBV9, the J gene TRBJ2-3; 8 nucleotides match TRBD2. With 4 bases clipped from V and 1 base from J, the junction kept 11 bases outside the gene matches. CDR1 and CDR2 (germline): SGDLS, YYNGEE. There are 17 residues in the CDR3. CDR3 residues: CASSTPLLREGTDTQYF. Here the CDR3 DNA reads TGTGCCAGCAGCACGCCCCTTTTGCGGGAGGGCACAGATACGCAGTATTTT.

V usage is TRBV7-2 and J usage is TRBJ2-1; the match to TRBD2 covers 12 bases. CDR3 size: 14 residues. Germline V gene data show CDR1 as SGHTA and CDR2 as FQGNSA. V trimming: 6 bases; J trimming: 8 bases; junction bases outside the gene matches: 5. Here the CDR3 DNA reads TGTGCCAGCAGGCTAGCGGGGGGGCGCGATGAGCAGTTCTTC. This sequence encodes CASRLAGGRDEQFF.

The chain uses TRBV27 and TRBJ1-6, with D possibly matching TRBD1 (6 bases). There are 16 residues in the CDR3. The V gene's germline CDR1 is MNHEY and CDR2 SMNVEV (reference sequence). V was trimmed by 4 bases and J by 5 bases, leaving 15 bases between them. CDR3 DNA sequence: TGTGCCAGCAGTTCACCGGGACAAGGCAATAATTCACCCCTCCACTTT. It encodes CASSSPGQGNNSPLHF.

The chain carries TRBV19 and TRBJ1-5; D not certain. Germline V gene lookup returns CDR1 LNHDA and CDR2 SQIVND (reference sequence). This CDR3 has 14 residues. Deletions cut 1 base from V and 3 bases from J, with 7 bases between. DNA of the CDR3: TGTGCCAGTAGTATAGCCGAGTACAATCAGCCCCAGCATTTT. It encodes CASSIAEYNQPQHF.

V and J are TRBV5-1 and TRBJ1-2; TRBD1 agrees at 7 bases. Germline V CDR1 and CDR2: SGHRS, YFSETQ. The CDR3 sequence is 16 residues long. Germline trimming cut 3 bases from V and 1 base from J; bases unmatched to any gene: 9. The CDR3 reads CASSSGRDRVNYGYTF. CDR3 DNA: TGCGCCAGCAGCTCGGGCCGGGACAGAGTTAACTATGGCTACACCTTC.

This clone has only a few counts. The chain recombines TRBV15 with TRBJ2-6; tentatively, D is TRBD2 (6 bases). Germline lookup yields CDR1 LNHNV and CDR2 YYDKDF (reference sequence). The CDR3 extends over 16 amino acids. Trimming took off 2 bases at V and 1 base at J, with 9 bases between the two ends. DNA of the CDR3: TGTGCCACCAGCAGACCCGGGGGATCTGGGGCCAACGTCCTGACTTTC. It codes for CATSRPGGSGANVLTF. The variable domain in full, with the rest retrieved from reference TRBV15 and TRBJ2-6, is DAMVIQNPRYQVTQFGKPVTLSCSQTLNHNVMYWYQQKSSQAPKLLFHYYDKDFNNEADTPDNFQSRRPNTSFCFLDIRSPGLGDTAMYLCATSRPGGSGANVLTFGAGSRLTVL.

The chain couples TRBV7-2 to TRBJ2-2; unclear D gene. The CDR3 has 12 residues. V was shortened by 5 bases and J by 3 bases, with 4 bases between the two germline ends. The germline V gene encodes CDR1 SGHTA and CDR2 FQGNSA. CDR3 amino acids: CASSPYTGELFF. CDR3 in DNA: TGTGCCAGCAGCCCATACACCGGGGAGCTGTTTTTT.

In its sample, this clone was seen once. This rearrangement joins TRBV24-1 to TRBJ1-6; D unresolved. The V end lost 0 bases, the J end lost 5 bases, and 10 bases lay between the germline ends. This CDR3 spans 16 amino acids. CDR1 KGHDR and CDR2 SFDVKD come from the germline V gene. The CDR3 loop reads CATSDLRGRHNSPLHF. CDR3 in DNA: TGTGCCACCAGTGATTTGCGAGGGCGTCATAATTCACCCCTCCACTTT.